Each of the 28 T cell receptor beta chains below was sequenced from the same sample in a study of blood T cell repertoires in COVID-19 (dated by TCRdb to 2018 to 2020). Library method: the immunoSEQ multiplex PCR assay. What TCRdb holds here is the immuneACCESS table cut down to in-frame rearrangements. Part of the clones is not present; checked against another copy, under half of the missing clones reflect an unresolved V gene, and the others are unexplained. A total of roughly 92,000 clones appear in this sample, over 75% of them only once. Clones ranked in the top ten supply roughly 5% of the sample. Sequenced material: peripheral blood. These receptors were collected from a woman older than 75 with acute or convalescent COVID-19.

The chain joins TRBV21-1 to TRBJ1-5; TRBD1 is the table's D call and was not checked against the DNA. TRBV21-1 is a pseudogene. The CDR3 loop spans 15 amino acids. The CDR3 spells CASSKKSGVNQPQHF. CDR3 coding DNA: TGTGCCAGCAGCAAGAAATCAGGGGTCAATCAGCCCCAGCATTTT.

V and J are TRBV7-2 and TRBJ2-7, with 7 nucleotides matching TRBD2. Trimming cost V 5 bases and J 4 bases; bases outside gene matches: 8. CDR1 and CDR2 (germline): SGHTA, FQGNSA. The CDR3 spans 14 residues. DNA of the CDR3: TGTGCCAGCAGCCGTAACGCGGGGGAATACGAGCAGTACTTC. This translates into CASSRNAGEYEQYF.

This sequence joins TRBV27 and TRBJ2-3; 8 nucleotides match TRBD2. The germline gives CDR1 MNHEY, CDR2 SMNVEV (reference sequence). CDR3 length equals 16 residues. J lost 0 bases, V lost 1 base, and 3 bases had no gene match. The CDR3 nucleotides read TGTGCCAGCAGTTTATGGTCTAGCGGGAGCACAGATACGCAGTATTTT. Residues: CASSLWSSGSTDTQYF.

This chain uses TRBV6-6 with TRBJ2-4; no clear D gene. This CDR3 is built from 14 residues. V lost 10 bases and J lost 2, with 15 bases in between. Looked up from germline, CDR1 is MNHNY and CDR2 is SVGAGI (reference sequence). In DNA, the CDR3 is TGTGCCACCAATCAGTTCAAACCCAAAAACATTCAGTACTTC. Translated: CATNQFKPKNIQYF.

V gene TRBV19 combines with J gene TRBJ2-3; D gene uncertain. The V end lost 5 bases, the J end lost 2 bases, and 8 bases lay between the germline ends. The CDR3 spans 13 residues. CDR1 and CDR2 from the germline V gene are LNHDA and SQIVND (reference sequence). In DNA form, the CDR3 reads TGTGCCAGTAGTGGAGTGATCACAGATACGCAGTATTTT. Translation gives CASSGVITDTQYF.

This CDR3 reads CASSDRGGPGEKLFF. CDR3 sequence (DNA): TGTGCCAGCAGTGATAGAGGGGGTCCGGGCGAAAAACTGTTTTTT. V gene TRBV2 combines with J gene TRBJ1-4, with D possibly TRBD1 on 6 matching bases. The germline V and J ends were trimmed by 3 bases and 8 bases, with 16 bases remaining between them. Germline-derived CDR1 and CDR2 are SNHLY and FYNNEI. The CDR3 spans 15 residues.

The chain links TRBV7-3 to TRBJ2-2; the D gene is possibly TRBD2 (8 bases). Trimming took 5 bases from V and 5 from J, leaving 18 bases between them. From germline, CDR1 is SGHTA and CDR2 FQGTGA. This CDR3 has 16 residues. The CDR3 spells CASSPRQGGGTGELFF. DNA of the CDR3: TGTGCCAGCAGCCCCCGACAGGGCGGGGGGACCGGGGAGCTGTTTTTT.

The rearrangement links TRBV19 to TRBJ1-5; D unresolved. The CDR3 length is 14 residues. Trimming shortened V by 1 base and J by 3 bases, and 7 bases separated the two germline ends. CDR1 and CDR2 (germline): LNHDA, SQIVND (reference sequence). CDR3 in DNA: TGTGCCAGTAGTATAGCCCAGGCCAATCAGCCCCAGCATTTT. It translates to CASSIAQANQPQHF.

This sequence joins TRBV18 and TRBJ2-5, with TRBD1 as a possible D gene (7 bases). The V and J ends lost 0 bases and 4 bases respectively, with 21 bases between them. Germline V gene lookup returns CDR1 KGHSH and CDR2 LQKENI. This CDR3 is built from 18 residues. DNA for the CDR3: TGTGCCAGCTCACCACCGGCGGGAAACGGACAGGCGAGAGAGACCCAGTACTTC. It encodes CASSPPAGNGQARETQYF.

J is TRBJ2-5 and V is TRBV19; D is ambiguous. The CDR3 has 14 amino acids. Looked up from germline, CDR1 is LNHDA and CDR2 is SQIVND (reference sequence). The ends were cut back, 7 bases at V and 4 bases at J, with 16 bases in the middle. CDR3 nucleotide sequence: TGTGCCAGTATGGTTCGTGGGCAGTCAGAGACCCAGTACTTC. This sequence encodes CASMVRGQSETQYF.

Concerning this clone itself: Additional DNA sequences in this sample encode the identical CDR3. The genes are TRBV2 and TRBJ2-7; a possible D gene is TRBD2 (5 bases). This CDR3 spans 12 amino acids. Germline V gives CDR1 SNHLY, CDR2 FYNNEI. Deletions cut 4 bases from V and 4 bases from J, with 8 bases between. The CDR3 here is CASSVEGYEQYF. In nucleotides, the CDR3 is TGTGCCAGCAGTGTCGAGGGTTACGAGCAGTACTTC.

The chain carries TRBV5-6 and TRBJ1-4, with 8 bases that match TRBD1. Germline V lookup: CDR1 SGHDT, CDR2 YYEEEE. The trim removed 1 base at V and 10 bases at J, leaving 9 bases unmatched. This CDR3 is built from 15 residues. As DNA, the CDR3 is TGTGCCAGCAGCTTGCTTGCAGGGGGCGAGGGAAAACTGTTTTTT. This codes for CASSLLAGGEGKLFF.

The rearrangement joins TRBV4-3 to TRBJ1-1, with D hard to call. The germline gives CDR1 LGHNA, CDR2 YSLEER. V was cut by 0 bases and J by 8 bases, with 13 bases left in between. The CDR3 covers 14 residues. For the CDR3, the DNA is TGCGCCAGCAGCCAAGATTACGTAGGCAGGGAAGCTTTCTTT. Amino acids: CASSQDYVGREAFF.

The rearrangement links TRBV7-8 to TRBJ1-4; 8 positions agree with TRBD1. The CDR3 is 17 amino acids. V was clipped by 3 bases and J by 7 bases; unmatched bases: 13. Germline V CDR1 and CDR2: SGHVS, FQNEAQ. This CDR3 reads CASSFNPRTGGSEKLFF. Written as DNA, the CDR3 is TGTGCCAGCAGCTTTAATCCCCGAACAGGGGGAAGTGAAAAACTGTTTTTT.

CDR3 amino acids: CASSQGSSGYNEQFF. CDR3 DNA: TGTGCCAGCAGCCAAGGGTCTAGCGGTTACAATGAGCAGTTCTTC. The gene calls are TRBV3-1 (or the pseudogene TRBV3-2) and TRBJ2-1; 7 nucleotides agree with TRBD2. The V segment lost 1 base and the J segment 4 bases; nucleotides outside the gene matches: 4. This CDR3 is 15 amino acids long. Germline CDR1 and CDR2: LGHDT and YNNKEL (reference sequence).

The gene calls are TRBV5-4 and TRBJ2-7; D is perhaps TRBD2 (6 bases). The germline V and J ends were trimmed by 1 base and 4 bases, with 9 bases remaining between them. CDR3 size: 13 residues. Per the germline V gene, CDR1 is SGHNT and CDR2 is YYREEE (reference sequence). The CDR3 protein is CASSLWREYEQYF. The CDR3 DNA reads TGTGCCAGCAGCTTGTGGCGGGAATACGAGCAGTACTTC.

This sequence joins TRBV6-6 and TRBJ2-1; D is perhaps TRBD2 (5 bases). Between the trimmed V and J ends, which lost 6 bases and 0 bases, there was a span of 12 bases. CDR1 and CDR2 (germline): MNHNY, SVGAGI (reference sequence). The CDR3 loop spans 15 amino acids. CDR3 nucleotide sequence: TGTGCCAGCAGCACACAGCGGAGCTCCTACAATGAGCAGTTCTTC. This gives the protein CASSTQRSSYNEQFF.

CDR3 residues: CASSFSGTQETQYF. DNA for the CDR3: TGTGCCAGCAGCTTTTCCGGGACACAAGAGACCCAGTACTTC. The chain links TRBV7-9 to TRBJ2-5; perhaps TRBD1 as D (6 bases). V lost 3 bases, J lost 2 bases, and 10 bases lay in between. Germline lookup yields CDR1 SEHNR and CDR2 FQNEAQ (reference sequence). The CDR3 runs to 14 residues.

The chain is built from TRBV5-1 and TRBJ2-3; TRBD2 matches 8 bases. The CDR3 totals 16 residues. Germline V lookup: CDR1 SGHRS, CDR2 YFSETQ. With 2 bases clipped from V and 0 bases from J, the junction kept 5 bases outside the gene matches. The CDR3 loop is CASSFTSGRSTDTQYF. CDR3 coding DNA: TGCGCCAGCAGCTTTACTAGCGGACGCAGCACAGATACGCAGTATTTT.

The V call is TRBV2, the J call TRBJ1-2; weak D call: TRBD1 (5 bases). V was pared by 6 bases and J by 4 bases, with 21 bases between. The length of the CDR3 is 16 residues. Germline CDR1 and CDR2: SNHLY and FYNNEI. CDR3 amino acids: CASRPGTANRGYGYTF. CDR3 DNA sequence: TGTGCCAGCAGGCCGGGGACTGCCAATCGGGGCTATGGCTACACCTTC.

The chain uses TRBV10-3 and TRBJ2-3, with TRBD2 matching over 11 bases. Germline CDR1 ENHRY, CDR2 SYGVKD. V trimming: 4 bases; J trimming: 2 bases; junction bases outside the gene matches: 11. This CDR3 has 18 residues. CDR3 loop: CAISASSGRSKDTDTQYF. The CDR3 region has the DNA TGTGCCATCAGTGCGTCTAGCGGGAGGAGTAAGGACACAGATACGCAGTATTTT.

The genes are TRBV12-5 and TRBJ2-3; 7 nucleotides match TRBD1. This CDR3 contains 16 residues. V shed 0 bases and J 2 bases; nucleotides not matched to a gene: 5. Germline CDR1 reads LGHNT; CDR2 reads FRNRAP. The CDR3 reads CASGLVRGQHTDTQYF. As DNA, the CDR3 is TGTGCTAGTGGTTTGGTACGGGGACAGCACACAGATACGCAGTATTTT. The full variable domain, its missing parts supplied by reference TRBV12-5 and TRBJ2-3, is DARVTQTPRHKVTEMGQEVTMRCQPILGHNTVFWYRQTMMQGLELLAYFRNRAPLDDSGMPKDRFSAEMPDATLATLKIQPSEPRDSAVYFCASGLVRGQHTDTQYFGPGTRLTVL.

Note on this clone: The junction shows a germline mismatch at one end, possibly a read error. The gene calls are TRBV7-7 and TRBJ2-5, with D perhaps TRBD1 (5 bases). This CDR3 is 15 amino acids long. Germline lookup yields CDR1 SSHAT and CDR2 FNYEAQ (reference sequence). CDR3 nucleotides: TGTGCTAGCAGCTTAATGGCAGGGATGCAAGAGACCCAGTACTTC. It encodes CASSLMAGMQETQYF.

The chain is built from TRBV20-1 and TRBJ1-3, with no clear D. Germline CDR1 and CDR2: DFQATT and SNEGSKA (reference sequence). This CDR3 is 17 amino acids long. Trimming removed 3 bases at V and 1 base at J, with 19 bases between. Here the CDR3 DNA reads TGCAGTGCTAGTGGGCCCAATGACCGACTTTCTGGAAACACCATATATTTT. Protein sequence: CSASGPNDRLSGNTIYF.

The V call is TRBV18, the J call TRBJ2-7, with 10 bases lining up with TRBD1. The ends lost 5 bases at V and 2 bases at J; junction bases unmatched: 3. The CDR3 runs 14 residues. Germline assignment: CDR1 KGHSH and CDR2 LQKENI. CDR3: CASSAGTGAYEQYF. The CDR3 coding sequence is TGTGCCAGCTCAGCCGGGACAGGGGCCTACGAGCAGTACTTC.

This clone turned up a few times. The genes are TRBV19 and TRBJ2-2, with a tentative D call TRBD1 (6 bases). The CDR3 is 17 residues long. CDR1 and CDR2 from the germline V gene are LNHDA and SQIVND (reference sequence). V lost 3 bases and J 3 bases, leaving 17 bases between the germline ends. CDR3 in DNA: TGTGCCAGTAGTATGGCAGGGGTCGTATTTGACACCGGGGAGCTGTTTTTT. This gives the protein CASSMAGVVFDTGELFF.

Comments on this clone: This sample also contains other DNA sequences that code for the same CDR3. V and J are TRBV12-5 and TRBJ2-7; D is undetermined. The CDR3 extends over 11 amino acids. V was shortened by 3 bases and J by 3 bases, with 3 bases between the two germline ends. Per germline, CDR1 LGHNT and CDR2 FRNRAP. CDR3 residues: CASGFNYEQYF. CDR3 nucleotides: TGTGCTAGTGGTTTTAACTACGAGCAGTACTTC.

V usage is TRBV9 and J usage is TRBJ1-5; D is undetermined. CDR1 and CDR2 (germline): SGDLS, YYNGEE. Trimming shortened V by 4 bases and J by 5 bases, and 10 bases separated the two germline ends. CDR3 size: 13 residues. In DNA, the CDR3 is TGTGCCAGCAGCACAGACCCTCATCAGCCCCAGCATTTT. It encodes CASSTDPHQPQHF. The variable domain in full, with the rest retrieved from reference TRBV9 and TRBJ1-5, is DSGVTQTPKHLITATGQRVTLRCSPRSGDLSVYWYQQSLDQGLQFLIQYYNGEERAKGNILERFSAQQFPDLHSELNLSSLELGDSALYFCASSTDPHQPQHFGDGTRLSIL.